This is a list of T cell receptor beta chains from one sample in a study of untreated major depressive disorder. Sequenced by immunoSEQ multiplex PCR; TCRdb stores in-frame clones only, minus some. Found here are approximately 25,000 clones, approximately 90% of them singletons; the top ten hold over 0.6%. Sequences were obtained from CD4+ T cells from PBMCs. The receptors derive from a woman under 40 with major depressive disorder. Each CDR3 is given with its conserved first and last residue. D genes are given only for firm matches. For some rows the clone size is stated as once, few or many, or as a class when expanded; others skip it.

j_gene,v_gene,d_gene,abundance,CDR3nt,CDR3aa
TRBJ2-2,TRBV2,NA,NA,TGTGCCAGCAGGACAGAGGCGAACACCGGGGAGCTGTTTTTT,CASRTEANTGELFF
TRBJ1-1,TRBV12-5,NA,once,TGTGCTAGTGGTTTGGTAGATACTGAAGCTTTCTTT,CASGLVDTEAFF
TRBJ2-7,TRBV27,TRBD1,NA,TGTGCCAGCTCCGGGACAGGGAGTTGGGTGCAGTACTTC,CASSGTGSWVQYF
TRBJ2-7,TRBV6-6,TRBD2,once,TGTGCCAGCAGCCTAGCGGGGGGGAGCGAGCAGTACTTC,CASSLAGGSEQYF
TRBJ1-1,TRBV7-9,NA,NA,TGTGCCAGCAGCTTCGACAGGTTGAACACTGAAGCTTTCTTT,CASSFDRLNTEAFF
TRBJ2-5,TRBV7-7,TRBD1,NA,TGTGCTAGCAGCACCGGACAGGGAGGACAAGAGACCCAGTACTTC,CASSTGQGGQETQYF
TRBJ1-4,TRBV28,NA,NA,TGTGCCAGCAGTTTACAGGGACCCCGTTCGCTGGAAAAACTGTTTTTT,CASSLQGPRSLEKLFF
TRBJ2-5,TRBV6-6,NA,NA,TGTGCCAGCAGTTACATCCGGGGGTCTGGAACCCAGTACTTC,CASSYIRGSGTQYF
TRBJ2-2,TRBV15,TRBD1,NA,TGTGCCACCAGCTCACTCAGGGGGCGGGAGAACACCGGGGAGCTGTTTTTT,CATSSLRGRENTGELFF
TRBJ2-1,TRBV7-6,NA,NA,TGTGCCAGCAGCTCCTGGGGCGACAATGAGCAGTTCTTC,CASSSWGDNEQFF